The 31 T cell receptor beta chains below were found in one sample sequenced in a study of cytomegalovirus exposure and HLA in healthy donors. A multiplex PCR was run with 60 Vbeta primers and 13 Jbeta primers. Sequencing used immunoSEQ multiplex PCR; TCRdb keeps in-frame clones, though not all of them. The table lists fewer than 90,000 clones, 60% to 70% of them singletons. The source material was PBMCs. The source is a man aged 35 to 55 in good health and CMV-seropositive.

This clone has more than one count but fewer than ten. V gene TRBV4-2 combines with J gene TRBJ2-7; 10 bases match TRBD2. The CDR3 covers 15 residues. In germline, CDR1 is LGHNA, CDR2 YNFKEQ. V was pared by 1 base and J by 1 base, with 1 base of the junction left unmatched. The CDR3, as DNA: TGTGCCAGCAGCCAAGGTAGCGGGGGGTCCTACGAGCAGTACTTC. Protein: CASSQGSGGSYEQYF.

The chain is built from TRBV7-6 and TRBJ2-3, with 9 nucleotides matching TRBD1. The V gene end was trimmed by 5 bases and the J gene end by 1 base; junction bases not matched to a gene: 7. The CDR3 contains 16 residues. Germline V gene lookup returns CDR1 SGHVS and CDR2 FNYEAQ. CDR3 in amino acids: CASSLGTGIRTDTQYF. The DNA for the CDR3 is TGTGCCAGCAGCCTCGGGACAGGGATACGCACAGATACGCAGTATTTT.

This chain uses TRBV25-1 with TRBJ2-1, with 12 bases matching TRBD2. This CDR3 comprises 15 residues. Germline lookup yields CDR1 MGHDK and CDR2 SYGVNS. With V trimmed by 7 bases and J by 7 bases, 8 bases remained unmatched. The CDR3: CASKTSGSRGNEQFF. In DNA, the CDR3 is TGTGCCAGCAAGACTAGCGGGAGTCGTGGGAATGAGCAGTTCTTC.

CDR3: CASSSTNRGSNQPQHF. The CDR3 DNA sequence: TGTGCCAGCAGTTCAACTAACAGGGGTAGCAATCAGCCCCAGCATTTT. The rearrangement links TRBV27 to TRBJ1-5, with TRBD1 matching 7 bases. CDR1 is MNHEY, CDR2 SMNVEV, per germline (reference sequence). The J segment lost 0 bases and the V segment lost 4 bases, leaving 6 bases of the junction unmatched. The CDR3 extends over 16 amino acids.

The rearrangement joins TRBV5-1 to TRBJ1-5, with 9 nucleotides matching TRBD1. CDR3 length: 15 residues. Germline assignment: CDR1 SGHRS and CDR2 YFSETQ. The ends lost 4 bases at V and 3 bases at J; junction bases unmatched: 5. The CDR3 nucleotides read TGCGCCAGCAGCCCGGACAGGGGACTCAATCAGCCCCAGCATTTT. The encoded protein is CASSPDRGLNQPQHF.

V gene TRBV5-4 combines with J gene TRBJ1-2; weak D call: TRBD1 (6 bases). The germline V gene has CDR1 SGHNT and CDR2 YYREEE (reference sequence). CDR3 size: 15 residues. V was clipped by 0 bases and J by 2 bases, with 11 bases between them. This chain's CDR3 is CASSLAGQLNYGYTF. CDR3 coding DNA: TGTGCCAGCAGCTTGGCCGGACAGTTAAACTATGGCTACACCTTC.

This chain joins TRBV28 and TRBJ1-1, with a weak D call TRBD1 (5 bases). V lost 6 bases and J 1 base, leaving 15 bases between the germline ends. The V gene's germline CDR1 is MDHEN and CDR2 SYDVKM. The CDR3 runs 15 residues. CDR3 protein: CASSPPRAWNTEAFF. DNA for the CDR3: TGTGCCAGCAGCCCGCCCAGGGCTTGGAACACTGAAGCTTTCTTT.

V usage is TRBV4-2 and J usage is TRBJ2-5, with a possible D match to TRBD2 (7 bases). V was trimmed by 0 bases and J by 5 bases, leaving 10 bases between them. The CDR3 is made up of 14 amino acids. The germline V gene has CDR1 LGHNA and CDR2 YNFKEQ. CDR3 loop: CASSQEGGRETQYF. CDR3 in DNA: TGTGCCAGCAGCCAAGAGGGGGGGCGTGAGACCCAGTACTTC.

V usage is TRBV5-8 and J usage is TRBJ1-2; D perhaps matches TRBD1 (6 bases). Trimming left V 4 bases short and J 6 bases short, with 13 bases between. This CDR3 contains 13 residues. From germline, CDR1 is SGHTS and CDR2 YDEGEE. The CDR3 loop is CASSQDSHHGYTF. In nucleotides, the CDR3 is TGTGCCAGCAGCCAGGACAGTCACCATGGCTACACCTTC.

V usage is TRBV18 and J usage is TRBJ1-1; 8 nucleotides align to TRBD1. This CDR3 region has 14 residues. The germline V gene has CDR1 KGHSH and CDR2 LQKENI. V lost 2 bases to trimming and J lost 6 bases; unmatched junction nucleotides: 5. The CDR3 nucleotides are TGTGCCAGCTCACCAGGACAGGGATACGCTGAAGCTTTCTTT. It specifies CASSPGQGYAEAFF.

A few counts support this clone. This chain connects TRBV4-1 to TRBJ1-1; no clear D. CDR3 length: 14 amino acids. Trimming shortened V by 2 bases and J by 0 bases, and 7 bases separated the two germline ends. Germline-derived CDR1 and CDR2 are MGHRA and YSYEKL. This CDR3 is CASSQPRMNTEAFF. The DNA of the CDR3 is TGCGCCAGCAGCCAACCTAGGATGAACACTGAAGCTTTCTTT.

V gene TRBV15 combines with J gene TRBJ2-7; 10 bases agree with TRBD1. The germline CDR1 and CDR2 sequences are LNHNV and YYDKDF (reference sequence). J gave up 5 bases and V 8 bases, and 9 bases lay outside the gene matches. The CDR3 totals 14 residues. CDR3 protein: CATSYGQGVNEQYF. The DNA for the CDR3 is TGTGCCACCTCCTACGGACAGGGGGTAAACGAGCAGTACTTC.

The table lists this clone with a few counts. The gene calls are TRBV6-6 and TRBJ1-5; D might be TRBD1 (6 bases). Per germline, CDR1 MNHNY and CDR2 SVGAGI (reference sequence). Trimming stripped 8 bases from V and 2 bases from J, with 19 bases between. The CDR3 is 16 residues long. For the CDR3, the DNA is TGTGCCAGCGCCCCTGGCTCCACAGGGCGCAATCAGCCCCAGCATTTT. Encoded protein: CASAPGSTGRNQPQHF.

V gene TRBV4-3 combines with J gene TRBJ1-2; 7 bases fit TRBD1. V lost 4 bases to trimming and J lost 7 bases; unmatched junction nucleotides: 12. Germline assignment: CDR1 LGHNA and CDR2 YSLEER. The CDR3 is 15 amino acids. DNA of the CDR3: TGCGCCAGCAGCCCCGGACAGGTTACGTCTCGTGGCTACACCTTC. Translating gives CASSPGQVTSRGYTF.

This clone was observed a few times. The rearrangement uses TRBV6-5 and TRBJ2-1; 10 nucleotides line up with TRBD2. The CDR3 runs 14 residues. In germline, CDR1 is MNHEY, CDR2 SVGAGI. The junction had 5 bases not matched to a gene; V was cut back by 6 bases and J by 6 bases. CDR3 region: CASRSGGEANEQFF. In DNA, the CDR3 is TGTGCCAGCAGGAGCGGGGGGGAGGCCAATGAGCAGTTCTTC.

The chain combines TRBV7-3 with TRBJ2-3, with a tentative D call TRBD2 (7 bases). This CDR3 is built from 17 residues. The germline gives CDR1 SGHTA, CDR2 FQGTGA. Trimming stripped 5 bases from V and 4 bases from J, with 22 bases between. The CDR3 spells CASSLRQGRVGSDTQYF. In DNA form, the CDR3 reads TGTGCCAGCAGCCTTCGCCAGGGGAGGGTGGGTTCAGATACGCAGTATTTT. The variable domain in full, with the rest retrieved from reference TRBV7-3 and TRBJ2-3, is GAGVSQTPSNKVTEKGKYVELRCDPISGHTALYWYRQSLGQGPEFLIYFQGTGAADDSGLPNDRFFAVRPEGSVSTLKIQRTERGDSAVYLCASSLRQGRVGSDTQYFGPGTRLTVL.

The chain employs TRBV19 and TRBJ2-4; TRBD2 is a possible D gene (6 bases). CDR3 size: 14 residues. Trimming left V 0 bases short and J 5 bases short, with 8 bases between. From germline, CDR1 is LNHDA and CDR2 SQIVND (reference sequence). The DNA of the CDR3 is TGTGCCAGTAGTATAGACCCGGGGGAAAACATTCAGTACTTC. Translated: CASSIDPGENIQYF.

The chain is built from TRBV5-4 and TRBJ1-3; 8 nucleotides agree with TRBD1. Germline CDR1 SGHNT, CDR2 YYREEE (reference sequence). This CDR3 is 17 amino acids long. The ends lost 4 bases at V and 0 bases at J; junction bases unmatched: 9. This CDR3 reads CASSPRTGPSSGNTIYF. CDR3 nucleotides: TGTGCCAGCAGCCCCAGGACAGGGCCGAGCTCTGGAAACACCATATATTTT. The whole variable domain, filled in from reference TRBV5-4 and TRBJ1-3, reads ETGVTQSPTHLIKTRGQQVTLRCSSQSGHNTVSWYQQALGQGPQFIFQYYREEENGRGNFPPRFSGLQFPNYSSELNVNALELDDSALYLCASSPRTGPSSGNTIYFGEGSWLTVV.

This clone was counted a single time. The chain is built from TRBV5-4 and TRBJ2-5; 9 nucleotides align to TRBD1. The germline V gene has CDR1 SGHNT and CDR2 YYREEE (reference sequence). Losses at the gene ends were 4 bases for V and 5 bases for J; bases not matched to a gene: 6. CDR3 size: 14 residues. CDR3 sequence (DNA): TGTGCCAGCAGCCAACAGGGGGCGGCGGAGACCCAGTACTTC. Its protein is CASSQQGAAETQYF.

This clone was seen once. This sequence joins TRBV7-3 and TRBJ2-5; 10 bases fit TRBD2. With V trimmed by 1 base and J by 5 bases, 4 bases remained unmatched. The CDR3 consists of 15 residues. CDR1 and CDR2 (germline): SGHTA, FQGTGA. The CDR3 reads CASSLIGTSDETQYF. The CDR3 nucleotides are TGTGCCAGCAGCTTAATTGGGACTAGCGACGAGACCCAGTACTTC.

The rearrangement uses TRBV7-9 and TRBJ1-1, with D perhaps matching TRBD1 (5 bases). V gave up 2 bases and J gave up 4 bases, with 8 bases separating them. This CDR3 region has 13 residues. Per germline, CDR1 SEHNR and CDR2 FQNEAQ (reference sequence). The CDR3 nucleotides read TGTGCCAGCAGCTTAAGGGGAAGCACTGAAGCTTTCTTT. It translates to CASSLRGSTEAFF.

DNA of the CDR3: TGTGCCAGCAGCCGAGGAGCTAACACTGAAGCTTTCTTT. Residues: CASSRGANTEAFF. The rearrangement uses TRBV7-2 and TRBJ1-1; D is unclear. Looked up from germline, CDR1 is SGHTA and CDR2 is FQGNSA. The V and J ends lost 5 bases and 2 bases respectively, with 9 bases between them. The CDR3 is 13 amino acids.

The chain uses TRBV5-1 and TRBJ2-2, with 9 bases matching TRBD1. The length of the CDR3 is 19 residues. Germline lookup yields CDR1 SGHRS and CDR2 YFSETQ. Trimming at V came to 4 bases and at J to 3 bases, leaving 16 bases not matched to a gene. The CDR3 loop is CASSRLGGQGGSYTGELFF. CDR3 nucleotides: TGCGCCAGCAGCCGACTTGGGGGACAGGGTGGTTCGTACACCGGGGAGCTGTTTTTT.

J is TRBJ2-5 and V is TRBV5-8; 10 positions agree with TRBD2. Trimming took 4 bases from V and 9 from J; bases not matched to a gene: 18. Germline V CDR1 and CDR2: SGHTS, YDEGEE. This CDR3 region has 17 residues. The CDR3 protein is CASSRTGAGGHLRPQYF. The CDR3 DNA is TGTGCCAGCAGCCGCACGGGAGCGGGGGGGCATCTCAGGCCCCAGTACTTC.

This clone appeared a few times. The rearrangement links TRBV5-8 to TRBJ1-2; 9 bases align to TRBD1. The V gene end was trimmed by 4 bases and the J gene end by 6 bases; junction bases not matched to a gene: 7. The CDR3 covers 14 residues. Germline CDR1 reads SGHTS; CDR2 reads YDEGEE. DNA of the CDR3: TGTGCCAGCAGCCAGGACAGGGGACTGGATGGCTACACCTTC. It yields the protein CASSQDRGLDGYTF.

V gene TRBV5-4 combines with J gene TRBJ1-6; 8 bases match TRBD1. The CDR3 has 14 residues. Germline CDR1 reads SGHNT; CDR2 reads YYREEE (reference sequence). Trimming removed 2 bases from V and 7 bases from J; junction bases left unmatched: 2. The CDR3 DNA sequence: TGTGCCAGCAGCTTACAGGGGGGAAATTCACCCCTCCACTTT. Its protein is CASSLQGGNSPLHF. The full variable domain, rest sourced from reference TRBV5-4 and TRBJ1-6, is ETGVTQSPTHLIKTRGQQVTLRCSSQSGHNTVSWYQQALGQGPQFIFQYYREEENGRGNFPPRFSGLQFPNYSSELNVNALELDDSALYLCASSLQGGNSPLHFGNGTRLTVT.

This chain connects TRBV6-1 to TRBJ1-3, with D hard to call. This CDR3 has 14 residues. The V end was cut by 6 bases, the J end by 4 bases, with 13 bases between. Germline CDR1 reads MNHNS; CDR2 reads SASEGT. CDR3 loop: CASRELSRGNTIYF. CDR3 nucleotides: TGTGCCAGCAGGGAACTGAGCCGAGGAAACACCATATATTTT.

This rearrangement joins TRBV6-6 to TRBJ1-6; maybe TRBD1 (6 bases). CDR3 length equals 16 residues. Germline CDR1 reads MNHNY; CDR2 reads SVGAGI (reference sequence). V was shortened by 5 bases and J by 10 bases, with 21 bases between the two germline ends. CDR3 region: CASSPSRTFQGSPLHF. The CDR3 DNA sequence: TGTGCCAGCAGTCCGAGTCGGACCTTCCAGGGGTCACCCCTCCACTTT.

This chain connects TRBV7-2 to TRBJ1-1; the D gene is possibly TRBD1 (5 bases). The CDR3 spans 16 residues. V was trimmed by 3 bases and J by 5 bases, leaving 19 bases between them. CDR1 SGHTA and CDR2 FQGNSA come from the germline V gene. CDR3 residues: CASSFNIGETRTEAFF. The CDR3 region has the DNA TGTGCCAGCAGCTTCAACATAGGGGAAACGAGGACTGAAGCTTTCTTT.

J is TRBJ1-2 and V is TRBV30, with a possible D match to TRBD1 (5 bases). Germline V gene lookup returns CDR1 GTSNPN and CDR2 SVGIG (reference sequence). There are 12 residues in the CDR3. Trimming took off 2 bases at V and 8 bases at J, with 12 bases between the two ends. The CDR3 bases are TGTGCCTGGAGTATGGGGCCGCAGGGCTACACCTTC. It specifies CAWSMGPQGYTF.

The J gene is TRBJ2-5, the V gene TRBV7-3; tentative D call: TRBD2 (6 bases). V lost 5 bases, J lost 5 bases, and 15 bases lay in between. The CDR3 has 14 residues. From germline, CDR1 is SGHTA and CDR2 FQGTGA. In DNA form, the CDR3 reads TGTGCCAGCAGCCAAACCGGGACTGGGGAGACCCAGTACTTC. Amino acid sequence: CASSQTGTGETQYF.